This T cell receptor (beta chain) was recorded in a study of shared clonotypes between healthy human individuals. Trimming cost V 2 bases and J 8 bases, with 12 bases left between them. In germline, CDR1 is MNHNY, CDR2 SVGAGI (reference sequence). The CDR3 is 13 residues long. Sequencing was performed with immunoSEQ multiplex PCR; in TCRdb, only in-frame clones are kept and a portion is missing. The sample has roughly 1 million clones, about 74% seen once. This receptor was obtained from a man aged 18 to 29 in good health. The rearrangement joins TRBV6-6 to TRBJ1-2, with unresolved D. The sample consisted of memory CD4+ T cells sorted from blood. Subset: CD45RA-negative fraction. The CDR3 sequence: CASSYDGVQGYTF. The CDR3 nucleotides are TGTGCCAGCAGTTACGACGGAGTTCAAGGCTACACCTTC.